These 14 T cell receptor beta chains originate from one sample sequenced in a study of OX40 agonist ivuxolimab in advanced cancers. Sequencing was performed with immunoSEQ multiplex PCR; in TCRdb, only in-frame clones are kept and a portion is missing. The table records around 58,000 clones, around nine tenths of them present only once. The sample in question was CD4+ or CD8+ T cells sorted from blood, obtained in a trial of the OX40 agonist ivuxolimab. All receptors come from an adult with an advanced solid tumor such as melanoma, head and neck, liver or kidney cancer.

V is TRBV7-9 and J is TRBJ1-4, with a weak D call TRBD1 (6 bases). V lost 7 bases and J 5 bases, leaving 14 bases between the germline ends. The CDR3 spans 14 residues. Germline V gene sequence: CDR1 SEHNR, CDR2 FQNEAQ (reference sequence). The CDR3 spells CASTPTGGNEKLFF. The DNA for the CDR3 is TGTGCCAGCACCCCGACAGGAGGGAATGAAAAACTGTTTTTT.

CDR3 amino acids: CASSLSDSGNTIYF. The DNA of the CDR3 is TGCGCCAGCAGCTTGTCGGACTCTGGAAACACCATATATTTT. The chain has TRBV5-1 and TRBJ1-3; D remains ambiguous. Trimming cost V 1 base and J 0 bases, with 5 bases left between them. Germline V gene data show CDR1 as SGHRS and CDR2 as YFSETQ. The CDR3 spans 14 residues. The complete variable domain, with remaining parts taken from reference TRBV5-1 and TRBJ1-3, reads KAGVTQTPRYLIKTRGQQVTLSCSPISGHRSVSWYQQTPGQGLQFLFEYFSETQRNKGNFPGRFSGRQFSNSRSEMNVSTLELGDSALYLCASSLSDSGNTIYFGEGSWLTVV.

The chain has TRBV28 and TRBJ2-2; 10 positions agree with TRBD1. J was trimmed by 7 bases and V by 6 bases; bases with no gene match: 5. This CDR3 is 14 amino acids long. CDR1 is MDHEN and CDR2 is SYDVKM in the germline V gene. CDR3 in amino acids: CASRTGGLVGELFF. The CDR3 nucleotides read TGTGCCAGCAGGACAGGGGGCTTGGTCGGGGAGCTGTTTTTT.

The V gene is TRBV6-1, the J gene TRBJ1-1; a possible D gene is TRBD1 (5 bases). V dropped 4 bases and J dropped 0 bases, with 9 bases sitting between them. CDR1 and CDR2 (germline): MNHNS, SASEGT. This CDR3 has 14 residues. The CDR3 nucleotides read TGTGCCAGCAGTGCCGACAGACTGAACACTGAAGCTTTCTTT. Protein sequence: CASSADRLNTEAFF.

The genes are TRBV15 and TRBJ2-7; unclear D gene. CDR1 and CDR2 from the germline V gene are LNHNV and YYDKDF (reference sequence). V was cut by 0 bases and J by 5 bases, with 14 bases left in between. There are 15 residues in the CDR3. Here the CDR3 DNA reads TGTGCCACCAGCAGAGACCCGCCGGGTGGCCACGAGCAGTACTTC. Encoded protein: CATSRDPPGGHEQYF.

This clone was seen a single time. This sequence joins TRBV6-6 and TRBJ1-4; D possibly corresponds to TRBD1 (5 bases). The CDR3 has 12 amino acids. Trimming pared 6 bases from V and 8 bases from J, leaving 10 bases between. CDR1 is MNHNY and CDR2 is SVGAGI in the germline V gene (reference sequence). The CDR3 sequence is CASSQGQEKLFF. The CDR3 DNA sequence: TGTGCCAGCAGCCAGGGCCAAGAAAAACTGTTTTTT.

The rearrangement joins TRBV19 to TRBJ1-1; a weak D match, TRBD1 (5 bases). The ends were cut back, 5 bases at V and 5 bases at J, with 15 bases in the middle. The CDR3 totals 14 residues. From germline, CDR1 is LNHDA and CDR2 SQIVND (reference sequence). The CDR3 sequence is CASSPPPRGTEAFF. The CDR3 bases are TGTGCCAGTAGTCCTCCTCCCCGGGGGACTGAAGCTTTCTTT.

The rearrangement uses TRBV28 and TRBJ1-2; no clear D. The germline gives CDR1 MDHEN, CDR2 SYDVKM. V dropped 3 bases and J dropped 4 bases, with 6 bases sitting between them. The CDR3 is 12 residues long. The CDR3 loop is CASSFGPYGYTF. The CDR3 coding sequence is TGTGCCAGCAGTTTTGGTCCCTATGGCTACACCTTC.

The CDR3 here is CASSIWNRGIQPQHF. The CDR3, as DNA: TGTGCCAGTAGTATTTGGAACAGGGGAATACAGCCCCAGCATTTT. The chain recombines TRBV19 with TRBJ1-5, with 7 bases fitting TRBD1. The J segment lost 7 bases and the V segment lost 3 bases, leaving 9 bases of the junction unmatched. The CDR3 runs to 15 residues. Germline CDR1 is LNHDA and CDR2 is SQIVND (reference sequence).

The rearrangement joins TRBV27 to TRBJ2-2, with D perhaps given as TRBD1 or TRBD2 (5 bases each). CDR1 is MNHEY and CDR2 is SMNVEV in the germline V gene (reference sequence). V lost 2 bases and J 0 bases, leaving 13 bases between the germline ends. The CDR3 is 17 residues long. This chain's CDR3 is CASSLRPPGPNTGELFF. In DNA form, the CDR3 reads TGTGCCAGCAGTTTAAGACCCCCGGGACCGAACACCGGGGAGCTGTTTTTT.

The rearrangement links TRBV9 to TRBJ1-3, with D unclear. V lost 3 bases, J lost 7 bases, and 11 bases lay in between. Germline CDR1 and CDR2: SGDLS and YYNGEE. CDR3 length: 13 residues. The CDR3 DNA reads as TGTGCCAGCAGCGAGTCCATTAGGAACACCATATATTTT. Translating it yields CASSESIRNTIYF.

The CDR3 nucleotides are TGTGCCAGCAGTTACTTCCGCAGGGGGAAGGGGGAAGCTTTCTTT. Protein sequence: CASSYFRRGKGEAFF. J is TRBJ1-1 and V is TRBV6-5, with 7 bases matching TRBD1. V was clipped by 1 base and J by 8 bases; unmatched bases: 10. Germline V gene sequence: CDR1 MNHEY, CDR2 SVGAGI. This CDR3 comprises 15 residues.

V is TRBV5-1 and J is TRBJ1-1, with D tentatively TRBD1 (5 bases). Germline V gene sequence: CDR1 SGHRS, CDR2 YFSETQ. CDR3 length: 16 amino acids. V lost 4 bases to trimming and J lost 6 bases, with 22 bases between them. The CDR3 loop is CASSLAPTARGAEAFF. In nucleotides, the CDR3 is TGCGCCAGCAGCCTCGCCCCGACCGCCCGGGGGGCTGAAGCTTTCTTT.

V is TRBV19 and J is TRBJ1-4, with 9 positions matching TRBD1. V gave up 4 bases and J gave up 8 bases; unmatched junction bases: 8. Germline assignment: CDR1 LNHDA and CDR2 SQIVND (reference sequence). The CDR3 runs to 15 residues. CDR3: CASSSSTGGKEKLFF. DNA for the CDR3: TGTGCCAGTAGTAGTTCGACAGGGGGAAAAGAAAAACTGTTTTTT.